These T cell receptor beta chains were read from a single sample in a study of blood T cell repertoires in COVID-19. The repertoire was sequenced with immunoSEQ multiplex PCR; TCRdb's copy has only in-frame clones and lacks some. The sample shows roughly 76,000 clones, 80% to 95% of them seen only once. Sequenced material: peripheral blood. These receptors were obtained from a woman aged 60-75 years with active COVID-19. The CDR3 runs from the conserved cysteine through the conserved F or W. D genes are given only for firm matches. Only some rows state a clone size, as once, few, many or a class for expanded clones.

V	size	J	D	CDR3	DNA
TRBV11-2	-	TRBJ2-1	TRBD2	CASSFPGLASHEQFF	TGTGCCAGCAGCTTTCCGGGACTAGCTTCTCATGAGCAGTTCTTC
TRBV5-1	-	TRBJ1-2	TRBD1	CASRRGQASYGYTF	TGCGCCAGCAGGAGAGGACAGGCTAGCTATGGCTACACCTTC
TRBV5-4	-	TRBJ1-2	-	CASSLTRTNYGYTF	TGTGCCAGCAGCTTGACCAGAACTAACTATGGCTACACCTTC
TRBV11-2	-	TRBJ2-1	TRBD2	CASSRMAGGYNEQFF	TGTGCCAGCAGCCGGATGGCGGGAGGGTACAATGAGCAGTTCTTC
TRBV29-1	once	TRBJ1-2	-	CSVEVSAGRHYGYTF	TGCAGCGTTGAAGTTTCGGCAGGGCGACACTATGGCTACACCTTC
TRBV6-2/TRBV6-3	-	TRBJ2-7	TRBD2	CASRPRGLAIQGEQYF	TGTGCCAGCCGCCCGCGGGGACTAGCGATTCAGGGCGAGCAGTACTTC
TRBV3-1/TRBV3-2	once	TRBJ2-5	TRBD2	CASSRGSSGTFGETQYF	TGTGCCAGCAGTCGTGGGAGTAGCGGGACTTTCGGAGAGACCCAGTACTTC
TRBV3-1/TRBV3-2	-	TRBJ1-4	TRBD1	CASSQPGTGGQGEKLFF	TGTGCCAGCAGCCAACCCGGGACCGGGGGACAGGGTGAAAAACTGTTTTTT
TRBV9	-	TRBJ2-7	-	CASSVGGWLGDEQYF	TGTGCCAGCAGCGTAGGGGGCTGGTTGGGTGACGAGCAGTACTTC
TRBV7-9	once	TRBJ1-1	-	CASFDYPDEAFF	TGTGCCAGCTTCGACTATCCGGATGAAGCTTTCTTT
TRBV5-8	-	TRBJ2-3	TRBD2	CASSEGRTSGIRITDTQYF	TGTGCCAGCAGCGAGGGAAGGACTAGCGGGATACGAATCACAGATACGCAGTATTTT
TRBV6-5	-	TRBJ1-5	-	CASSYSSRGSNQPQHF	TGTGCCAGCAGTTACTCTTCCCGGGGTAGCAATCAGCCCCAGCATTTT
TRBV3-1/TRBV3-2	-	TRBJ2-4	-	CASSQGNRGGLLAKNIQYF	TGTGCCAGCAGCCAAGGGAACAGGGGGGGACTACTAGCCAAAAACATTCAGTACTTC
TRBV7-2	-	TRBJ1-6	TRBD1	CASSQSNRGEYNSPLHF	TGTGCCAGCAGCCAAAGCAACAGGGGCGAATATAATTCACCCCTCCACTTT
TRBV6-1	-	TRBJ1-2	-	CASSDSGYGYTF	TGTGCCAGCAGTGATTCAGGCTATGGCTACACCTTC
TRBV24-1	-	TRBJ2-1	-	CATSTHQGGGQFF	TGTGCCACCAGTACGCATCAGGGAGGGGGGCAGTTCTTC
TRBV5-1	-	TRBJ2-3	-	CASSFRDTQYF	TGCGCCAGCAGCTTCAGAGATACGCAGTATTTT
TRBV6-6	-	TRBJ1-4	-	CASSYLGSRQELFF	TGTGCCAGCAGTTACCTCGGGTCTCGGCAAGAACTGTTTTTT
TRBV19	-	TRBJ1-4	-	CATSTYLATNEKLFF	TGTGCCACTTCGACATACCTCGCAACTAATGAAAAACTGTTTTTT
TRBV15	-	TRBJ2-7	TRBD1	CATSTDRGFEQYF	TGTGCCACCAGCACGGACAGGGGGTTCGAGCAGTACTTC
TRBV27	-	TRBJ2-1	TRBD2	CASSFSKRGSYNEQFF	TGTGCCAGCAGTTTTTCCAAGCGGGGCTCCTACAATGAGCAGTTCTTC
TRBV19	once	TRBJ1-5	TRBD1	CASGGQGAHMEGQPQHF	TGTGCCAGTGGTGGACAGGGGGCCCACATGGAGGGGCAGCCCCAGCATTTT
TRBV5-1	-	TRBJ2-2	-	CASSYGSTGELFF	TGCGCCAGCAGCTACGGGTCCACCGGGGAGCTGTTTTTT